This T cell receptor beta chain stems from a study of CD8 T cells in Susac syndrome. In its sample, this clonotype was seen a few times. It was with random hexamers that about 0.45 to 1 ug RNA was reverse transcribed. The authors amplified TCR beta CDR3 across 54 Vbeta and 13 Jbeta using immunoSEQ multiplex PCR. TCRdb re-called the immunoSEQ multiplex PCR reads through MiXCR, storing one row per CDR3 protein. The sample shows almost 450,000 distinct CDR3 sequences, more than 70% of them seen only once. Isolation of CD8+ and CD4+ T cells was performed negatively, whereas enrichment of TEMRA cells was done by FACS. The CDR3 is 13 amino acids. Germline CDR1 and CDR2: MNHEY and SVGAGI. Trimming pared 3 bases from V and 5 bases from J, leaving 8 bases between.

Sequencing was performed on CD8+ T cells from PBMCs. The chain uses TRBV6-5 and TRBJ2-1; D is ambiguous. This receptor was obtained from a human donor with multiple sclerosis. The CDR3 protein is CASSYIGDNEQFF. The DNA for the CDR3 is TGTGCCAGCAGTTATATTGGGGACAATGAGCAGTTCTTC.